This T cell receptor beta chain appears in the sequencing data of a study of T cells in localized non-small cell lung cancer. The table came from immunoSEQ multiplex PCR; TCRdb's copy has only in-frame clones and leaves some out. The sample holds some 85,000 clones; around three quarters are singletons and the top ten take approximately 21%. The starting material was PBMCs, obtained before any cancer treatment. This receptor was taken from a man aged 40 to 69 with stage II squamous cell lung carcinoma.

The CDR3 DNA sequence: TGTGCCAGCAGATCGACAGGGGCTCGAGGTGGCTACACCTTC. Amino acid sequence: CASRSTGARGGYTF. The V call is TRBV6-1, the J call TRBJ1-2; 8 bases are a match to TRBD1. V gave up 6 bases and J gave up 7 bases; unmatched junction bases: 10. The CDR3 spans 14 residues. Germline V gene sequence: CDR1 MNHNS, CDR2 SASEGT.